This T cell receptor (beta chain) was obtained from a study of blood T cell repertoires in COVID-19. Study-level background: Recovery among Cohort 3 donors was established by two negative PCRs, clearance, or symptom resolution. The analysed material was cDNA or gDNA that came from T cells, B-cell-depleted T cells, or PBMCs.

The ends lost 3 bases at V and 2 bases at J; junction bases unmatched: 7. The V gene's germline CDR1 is LNHDA and CDR2 SQIVND (reference sequence). The CDR3 extends over 16 amino acids. Clones were read by immunoSEQ multiplex PCR, and TCRdb kept only the in-frame ones, dropping some. The table includes around 190,000 clones, 70% to 90% detected once. Residents of 24 US areas, aged about 18 to 95 years, made up the participants. Allocation to cohorts depended on clinical history reported by the participants. The rearrangement joins TRBV19 to TRBJ1-2; 9 nucleotides line up with TRBD1. The clonotype originates from a woman in her thirties or forties in a cohort exposed to, infected with or recovered from COVID-19 (not recorded which). Sequencing used PBMCs or T cells enriched from blood (not recorded which). The CDR3 loop is CASSIAQGAGNYGYTF. In DNA, the CDR3 is TGTGCCAGTAGTATTGCACAGGGGGCCGGCAACTATGGCTACACCTTC. The variable domain in full, completed from reference TRBV19 and TRBJ1-2, reads DGGITQSPKYLFRKEGQNVTLSCEQNLNHDAMYWYRQDPGQGLRLIYYSQIVNDFQKGDIAEGYSVSREKKESFPLTVTSAQKNPTAFYLCASSIAQGAGNYGYTFGSGTRLTVV.